These T cell receptor beta chains were read from a single sample in a study of shared clonotypes between healthy human individuals. Profiling relied on immunoSEQ multiplex PCR, and the TCRdb table lists in-frame clones only, not all of them. The sample shows 740,000 or so clones, 73% of them seen only once. Sequencing was carried out using memory CD4+ T cells sorted from blood. The source is a woman younger than 45 in good health. The CDR3 runs from the conserved cysteine through the conserved F or W. Each record gives: V gene, D gene, J gene, clone size, CDR3 DNA, CDR3 protein. D genes are given only for firm matches. Rows may omit the clone size; those that give it use once, few, many or a size class.

v_call: TRBV10-2
d_call: NA
j_call: TRBJ1-2
clone_size: NA
cdr3_nt: TGCGCCAGCAGTGAGTCGAAAGGGTTATGGGGCTACACCTTC
cdr3_aa: CASSESKGLWGYTF

v_call: TRBV9
d_call: TRBD2
j_call: TRBJ2-1
clone_size: NA
cdr3_nt: TGTGCCAGCAGCGTAAGGGGACTAGCGGCTTTGAATGAGCAGTTCTTC
cdr3_aa: CASSVRGLAALNEQFF

v_call: TRBV5-1
d_call: TRBD2
j_call: TRBJ2-1
clone_size: NA
cdr3_nt: TGCGCCAGCAGCGCCGGGACTACATCCTACAATGAGCAGTTCTTC
cdr3_aa: CASSAGTTSYNEQFF

v_call: TRBV7-9
d_call: NA
j_call: TRBJ1-2
clone_size: NA
cdr3_nt: TGTGCCAGCAGCGCCCAGGGTAACTATGGCTACACCTTC
cdr3_aa: CASSAQGNYGYTF

v_call: TRBV19
d_call: NA
j_call: TRBJ2-7
clone_size: NA
cdr3_nt: TGTGCCAGTAGTATTGGCACCGACACCTACGAGCAGTACTTC
cdr3_aa: CASSIGTDTYEQYF

v_call: TRBV7-8
d_call: NA
j_call: TRBJ2-7
clone_size: few
cdr3_nt: TGTGCCAGCAGTCCCAGCATAAACTCCTACGAGCAGTACTTC
cdr3_aa: CASSPSINSYEQYF

v_call: TRBV18
d_call: TRBD1
j_call: TRBJ1-3
clone_size: NA
cdr3_nt: TGTGCCAGCTCGTTCTCCAGGACAGGGAACTCTGGAAACACCATATATTTT
cdr3_aa: CASSFSRTGNSGNTIYF

v_call: TRBV19
d_call: TRBD1
j_call: TRBJ1-5
clone_size: NA
cdr3_nt: TGTGCCGGCGGACAGGGTAGACAGCCCCAGCATTTT
cdr3_aa: CAGGQGRQPQHF

v_call: TRBV5-1
d_call: TRBD2
j_call: TRBJ2-1
clone_size: once
cdr3_nt: TGCGCCAGCAGCCGTCGCCCTAGCGGGAGTAGCGATGAGCAGTTCTTC
cdr3_aa: CASSRRPSGSSDEQFF

v_call: TRBV14
d_call: NA
j_call: TRBJ1-1
clone_size: once
cdr3_nt: TGTGCCAGCAGCCTATTTCACGGGGCTGAAGCTTTCTTT
cdr3_aa: CASSLFHGAEAFF

v_call: TRBV2
d_call: TRBD2
j_call: TRBJ2-7
clone_size: few
cdr3_nt: TGTGCCAGCAGGGGCGGACTAGCGGGTTTCTACGAGCAGTACTTC
cdr3_aa: CASRGGLAGFYEQYF

v_call: TRBV5-4
d_call: NA
j_call: TRBJ2-4
clone_size: NA
cdr3_nt: TGTGCCAGCAGCTGGGGGGGGGCCCAGGCCAAAAACATTCAGTACTTC
cdr3_aa: CASSWGGAQAKNIQYF

v_call: TRBV11-2
d_call: NA
j_call: TRBJ2-5
clone_size: NA
cdr3_nt: TGTGCCAGCAGCTGGGGCAGGTTTGAGACCCAGTACTTC
cdr3_aa: CASSWGRFETQYF

v_call: TRBV19
d_call: NA
j_call: TRBJ1-2
clone_size: NA
cdr3_nt: TGTGCCAGTAGGGAGGGGGGAATTGCTGGCTACACCTTC
cdr3_aa: CASREGGIAGYTF

v_call: TRBV18
d_call: NA
j_call: TRBJ1-2
clone_size: few
cdr3_nt: TGTGCCAGCTCACCCGACGAAAACTATGGCTACACCTTC
cdr3_aa: CASSPDENYGYTF

v_call: TRBV28
d_call: NA
j_call: TRBJ1-2
clone_size: NA
cdr3_nt: TGTGCCAGCAGTTTTCCGGACAGATTGGGCGGCTACACCTTC
cdr3_aa: CASSFPDRLGGYTF

v_call: TRBV5-1
d_call: TRBD2
j_call: TRBJ2-1
clone_size: NA
cdr3_nt: TGCGCCAGCGCTAAAGACCGGGGACTAGCGGGAGGGGATGAGCAGTTCTTC
cdr3_aa: CASAKDRGLAGGDEQFF

v_call: TRBV5-1
d_call: NA
j_call: TRBJ2-1
clone_size: NA
cdr3_nt: TGCGCCAGCAGCTTGGTTACAGAGTACAATGAGCAGTTCTTC
cdr3_aa: CASSLVTEYNEQFF

v_call: TRBV29-1
d_call: TRBD1
j_call: TRBJ2-3
clone_size: NA
cdr3_nt: TGCAGCGTGCCACCGGGACAGCCTTCGGACACGCAGTATTTT
cdr3_aa: CSVPPGQPSDTQYF

v_call: TRBV6-1
d_call: TRBD2
j_call: TRBJ2-7
clone_size: NA
cdr3_nt: TGTGCCAGCAGTGCGCGAGGACTAGCGGGAGTTCGCGAGCAGTACTTC
cdr3_aa: CASSARGLAGVREQYF

v_call: TRBV20-1
d_call: NA
j_call: TRBJ1-1
clone_size: NA
cdr3_nt: TGCAGTGCTAGACCGGGCCCTGAAGCTTTCTTT
cdr3_aa: CSARPGPEAFF

v_call: TRBV2
d_call: NA
j_call: TRBJ1-4
clone_size: many
cdr3_nt: TGTGCCAGCACTAAGGGGCCGAGTGAAAAACTGTTTTTT
cdr3_aa: CASTKGPSEKLFF

v_call: TRBV7-9
d_call: NA
j_call: TRBJ2-7
clone_size: NA
cdr3_nt: TGTGCCAGCAGCTTAATCCGGGTAGGCGAGCAGTACTTC
cdr3_aa: CASSLIRVGEQYF

v_call: TRBV4-1
d_call: NA
j_call: TRBJ1-3
clone_size: NA
cdr3_nt: TGCGCCAGCAGCCAGCCCCCGGGACACTCTGGAAACACCATATATTTT
cdr3_aa: CASSQPPGHSGNTIYF

v_call: TRBV7-8
d_call: TRBD1
j_call: TRBJ1-2
clone_size: NA
cdr3_nt: TGTGCCAGCAGCTTAGCGGGGACAGGACCCTATGGCTACACCTTC
cdr3_aa: CASSLAGTGPYGYTF

v_call: TRBV25-1
d_call: TRBD2
j_call: TRBJ2-2
clone_size: NA
cdr3_nt: TGTGCCAGCAACTCTCTTAGCGGGACGAACACCGGGGAGCTGTTTTTT
cdr3_aa: CASNSLSGTNTGELFF

v_call: TRBV28
d_call: TRBD2
j_call: TRBJ2-1
clone_size: NA
cdr3_nt: TGTGCCAGCACTAAAAAAGCGGGAACCTTCTACAATGAGCAGTTCTTC
cdr3_aa: CASTKKAGTFYNEQFF

v_call: TRBV4-1
d_call: NA
j_call: TRBJ2-3
clone_size: NA
cdr3_nt: TGCGCCAGCAGCCAAATTTCGGGAGCGGGCACAGATACGCAGTATTTT
cdr3_aa: CASSQISGAGTDTQYF

v_call: TRBV4-1
d_call: TRBD1
j_call: TRBJ1-1
clone_size: NA
cdr3_nt: TGCGCCAGCCGCCAACTGGGTCGGGACAGAGCTACGAGAGAAGCTTTCTTT
cdr3_aa: CASRQLGRDRATREAFF

v_call: TRBV19
d_call: TRBD1
j_call: TRBJ2-3
clone_size: NA
cdr3_nt: TGTGCCAGTAGTCCAGGGGGTGGCACAGATACGCAGTATTTT
cdr3_aa: CASSPGGGTDTQYF

v_call: TRBV6-6
d_call: NA
j_call: TRBJ2-3
clone_size: NA
cdr3_nt: TGTGCCAGCAGCATACCACCCACAGATACGCAGTATTTT
cdr3_aa: CASSIPPTDTQYF

v_call: TRBV6-1
d_call: TRBD1
j_call: TRBJ2-7
clone_size: NA
cdr3_nt: TGTGCCAGCAGAAACAGGGGGCGGTGGGACGAGCAGTACTTC
cdr3_aa: CASRNRGRWDEQYF

v_call: TRBV5-1
d_call: TRBD1
j_call: TRBJ1-4
clone_size: once
cdr3_nt: TGCGCCAGCAGCTTGGGACAGGGTGGTGAAAAACTGTTTTTT
cdr3_aa: CASSLGQGGEKLFF

v_call: TRBV7-9
d_call: TRBD2
j_call: TRBJ2-1
clone_size: NA
cdr3_nt: TGTGCCAGCAGCTTAGGGTTCGGGGGGTGGTCCTACAATGAGCAGTTCTTC
cdr3_aa: CASSLGFGGWSYNEQFF

v_call: TRBV19
d_call: NA
j_call: TRBJ1-5
clone_size: NA
cdr3_nt: TGTGCCAGTAGCATCTCAGGTAATCAGCCCCAGCATTTT
cdr3_aa: CASSISGNQPQHF

v_call: TRBV7-2
d_call: TRBD1
j_call: TRBJ2-7
clone_size: few
cdr3_nt: TGTGCCAGCAGCTGGGGGGCAGGGGGCGCCTACGAGCAGTACTTC
cdr3_aa: CASSWGAGGAYEQYF

v_call: TRBV27
d_call: NA
j_call: TRBJ1-5
clone_size: NA
cdr3_nt: TGTGCCACCAAAGAATCCGGGACACCTTCGGGCAATCAGCCCCAGCATTTT
cdr3_aa: CATKESGTPSGNQPQHF

v_call: TRBV4-2
d_call: TRBD2
j_call: TRBJ2-7
clone_size: NA
cdr3_nt: TGTGCCAGCAGCCAAGGCTGGCGGGAGGGCGAGCAGTACTTC
cdr3_aa: CASSQGWREGEQYF

v_call: TRBV2
d_call: NA
j_call: TRBJ2-5
clone_size: NA
cdr3_nt: TGTGCCAATATGCGGCGACACGACGGGGAGACCCAGTACTTC
cdr3_aa: CANMRRHDGETQYF

v_call: TRBV7-9
d_call: NA
j_call: TRBJ2-3
clone_size: NA
cdr3_nt: TGTGCCAGCAGCTTCCTTTCGGGGGAGCTTAGGGATACGCAGTATTTT
cdr3_aa: CASSFLSGELRDTQYF

v_call: TRBV28
d_call: NA
j_call: TRBJ2-2
clone_size: NA
cdr3_nt: TGTGCCAGCAGAGCTATGGGGGAGACCGGGGAGCTGTTTTTT
cdr3_aa: CASRAMGETGELFF

v_call: TRBV13
d_call: NA
j_call: TRBJ2-3
clone_size: NA
cdr3_nt: TGTGCCAGCAGCTTAGAAGGGGGGGCGGATACGCAGTATTTT
cdr3_aa: CASSLEGGADTQYF

v_call: TRBV7-8
d_call: NA
j_call: TRBJ2-7
clone_size: NA
cdr3_nt: TGTGCCAGCACCCTGGGACCGGACAGTTCCTACGAGCAGTACTTC
cdr3_aa: CASTLGPDSSYEQYF

v_call: TRBV2
d_call: TRBD1
j_call: TRBJ1-4
clone_size: NA
cdr3_nt: TGTGCCAGCAGGACCGACAGGGCGGCAGCTAATGAAAAACTGTTTTTT
cdr3_aa: CASRTDRAAANEKLFF

v_call: TRBV5-1
d_call: NA
j_call: TRBJ2-1
clone_size: NA
cdr3_nt: TGCGCCAGCAGCTTGTCGTCTAGTCTGTACAATGAGCAGTTCTTC
cdr3_aa: CASSLSSSLYNEQFF

v_call: TRBV7-9
d_call: NA
j_call: TRBJ1-1
clone_size: NA
cdr3_nt: TGTGCCAGCAGCTTGATAACCCCTGAAGCTTTCTTT
cdr3_aa: CASSLITPEAFF

v_call: TRBV28
d_call: NA
j_call: TRBJ1-5
clone_size: few
cdr3_nt: TGTGCCAGCAGTTCAAGGGGGGAATATCAGCCCCAGCATTTT
cdr3_aa: CASSSRGEYQPQHF